The TCR beta chain described here comes from a study of prognosis after radiotherapy for stage I lung cancer. Across the whole study: Recruiting of stage I non-small cell lung cancer patients into the study occurred between April 2018 and 2019.

This clonotype was observed at least ten times. No antigen is known for it. Six milliliters of peripheral blood were drawn at each of two time points. General study findings and limits: The study left the tumor specificity of the expanded TCR clones undetermined. Stereotactic body radiation therapy was followed by a fall in unique TCR clone counts, with a median of around 10,000 versus 6,900.

Losses at the gene ends were 2 bases for V and 3 bases for J; bases not matched to a gene: 3. This CDR3 spans 13 amino acids. Germline V gene data show CDR1 as GTSNPN and CDR2 as SVGIG (reference sequence). By two-round multiplex PCR, the TCR beta CDR3 was amplified from genomic DNA. Round-one PCR had primers specific to each TRBV and TRBJ gene. TCRdb processed the multiplex PCR reads anew with MiXCR; each CDR3 protein has one entry. The table has around 25,000 distinct CDR3 sequences, roughly 34% seen once; the top ten hold 62%. V is TRBV30 and J is TRBJ1-2; 7 bases agree with TRBD1. Specimen: PBMCs, collected before or after stereotactic body radiation therapy (not recorded which). This sequence was found in a donor aged 50 or older with non-small cell lung cancer. The CDR3 DNA sequence: TGTGCCTGGAGTTTAGGACAGGACTATGGCTACACCTTC. Its translation is CAWSLGQDYGYTF.